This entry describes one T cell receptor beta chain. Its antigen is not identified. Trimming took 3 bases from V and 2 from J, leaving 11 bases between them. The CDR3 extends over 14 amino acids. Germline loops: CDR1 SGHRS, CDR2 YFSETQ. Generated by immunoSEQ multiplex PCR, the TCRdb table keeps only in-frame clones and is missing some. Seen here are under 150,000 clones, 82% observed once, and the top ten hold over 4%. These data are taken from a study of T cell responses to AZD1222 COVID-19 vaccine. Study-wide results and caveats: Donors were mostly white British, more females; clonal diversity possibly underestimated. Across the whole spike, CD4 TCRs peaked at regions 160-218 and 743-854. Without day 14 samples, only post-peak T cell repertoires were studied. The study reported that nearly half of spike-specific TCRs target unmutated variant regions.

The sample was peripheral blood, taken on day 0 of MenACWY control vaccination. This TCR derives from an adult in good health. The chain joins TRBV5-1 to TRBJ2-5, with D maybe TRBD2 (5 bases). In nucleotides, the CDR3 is TGCGCCAGCAGCTCTCCTGGAGGTCAAGAGACCCAGTACTTC. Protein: CASSSPGGQETQYF.